A selection of T cell receptor beta chains follows, all from one sample in a study of control samples from healthy donors and cancer patients. Profiled with immunoSEQ multiplex PCR; TCRdb holds only in-frame clones, not every one. The sample holds tens of thousands of clones, 65% to 80% seen once. The sequencing sample was made of formalin-fixed, paraffin-embedded tissue. Receptors originate from a male donor with melanoma. The CDR3 runs from the conserved cysteine through the conserved F or W. The order of the fields is clone size, V gene, J gene, D gene, CDR3 protein, CDR3 DNA. The D gene is left open where the match is weak. Size is stated for part of the rows, as once, few or many counts, or as a class when the clone is expanded.

.	TRBV10-2	TRBJ2-5	.	CASRGSGQETQYF	TGCGCCAGCAGGGGGTCAGGGCAGGAGACCCAGTACTTC
.	TRBV2	TRBJ1-2	.	CASSDQGGYGYTF	TGTGCCAGCAGCGACCAGGGTGGGTATGGCTACACCTTC
.	TRBV12-3/TRBV12-4	TRBJ2-5	TRBD2	CASSLLTSGGNF	TGTGCCAGCAGCCTCTTGACTAGCGGGGGGAACTTC
.	TRBV3-1/TRBV3-2	TRBJ2-2	.	CASSPQAGATGELFF	TGTGCCAGCAGCCCTCAAGCAGGAGCGACCGGGGAGCTGTTTTTT
.	TRBV29-1	TRBJ2-6	.	CSALPGLASGANVLTF	TGCAGCGCCCTACCGGGACTGGCTTCTGGGGCCAACGTCCTGACTTTC
.	TRBV19	TRBJ2-7	.	CASSPSLWQRWSSYEQYF	TGTGCCAGTAGTCCCTCCCTTTGGCAGCGGTGGAGCTCCTACGAGCAGTACTTC
.	TRBV7-2	TRBJ2-1	TRBD2	CASSAGASGINEQFF	TGTGCCAGCAGCGCGGGGGCTAGCGGGATCAATGAGCAGTTCTTC
few	TRBV9	TRBJ2-5	.	CASSAPWGDRETQYF	TGTGCCAGCAGCGCTCCGTGGGGCGACCGGGAGACCCAGTACTTC
.	TRBV4-2	TRBJ2-5	TRBD2	CASSPRAGEETQYF	TGTGCCAGCAGCCCTAGAGCGGGGGAAGAGACCCAGTACTTC
.	TRBV28	TRBJ2-7	.	CASSFAGTVSYEQYF	TGTGCCAGCAGCTTCGCCGGGACGGTCTCCTACGAGCAGTACTTC
few	TRBV30	TRBJ1-1	TRBD1	CACLTGINTEAFF	TGTGCCTGCTTGACAGGGATCAACACTGAAGCTTTCTTT
.	TRBV28	TRBJ2-2	.	CASSLEGAPTGELFF	TGTGCCAGCAGTTTGGAGGGGGCGCCCACCGGGGAGCTGTTTTTT
.	TRBV18	TRBJ2-3	TRBD1	CASSPSDRGLRDTQYF	TGTGCCAGCTCACCATCGGACAGGGGGCTTAGGGATACGCAGTATTTT
.	TRBV5-1	TRBJ2-5	TRBD1	CASSSSPGQQETQYF	TGCGCCAGCAGCTCGTCCCCGGGACAGCAAGAGACCCAGTACTTC
.	TRBV11-2	TRBJ2-7	TRBD1	CASSLGWTGNEQYF	TGTGCCAGCAGCTTGGGATGGACAGGGAACGAGCAGTACTTC
.	TRBV25-1	TRBJ2-3	.	CASSPDPSTDTQYF	TGTGCCAGCAGCCCCGACCCCTCCACAGATACGCAGTATTTT
few	TRBV4-1	TRBJ1-1	.	CASSPGGSTEAFF	TGCGCCAGCAGCCCGGGGGGGTCCACTGAAGCTTTCTTT
.	TRBV11-2	TRBJ2-7	TRBD2	CASARLAHEQYF	TGTGCCAGCGCCCGACTAGCCCACGAGCAGTACTTC
.	TRBV15	TRBJ2-3	.	CATRSSVPERGRTDTQYF	TGTGCCACCAGGAGCTCAGTCCCCGAACGTGGGCGCACAGATACGCAGTATTTT
few	TRBV6-5	TRBJ2-5	.	CASRVRPREWETQYF	TGTGCCAGCAGGGTGAGGCCCAGGGAGTGGGAGACCCAGTACTTC
.	TRBV28	TRBJ1-3	.	CASSLMNTIYF	TGTGCCAGCAGTTTAATGAACACCATATATTTT
few	TRBV7-6	TRBJ2-1	.	CASSLAYTSSYNEQFF	TGTGCCAGCAGCTTAGCGTACACTAGCTCCTACAATGAGCAGTTCTTC
.	TRBV3-1/TRBV3-2	TRBJ2-1	TRBD2	CASSHNSGRAGNEQFF	TGTGCCAGCAGCCATAATAGCGGGAGGGCCGGCAATGAGCAGTTCTTC
.	TRBV4-1	TRBJ1-2	.	CASSQDVAGRGYTF	TGCGCCAGCAGCCAAGATGTTGCCGGCAGGGGCTACACCTTC
.	TRBV9	TRBJ2-7	.	CASSPDRVYEQYF	TGTGCCAGCAGCCCAGATCGGGTCTACGAGCAGTACTTC
.	TRBV18	TRBJ1-2	TRBD1	CASSPSTGTGANYGYTF	TGTGCCAGCTCGCCTTCTACTGGGACAGGGGCCAACTATGGCTACACCTTC
few	TRBV2	TRBJ2-3	.	CASRRDGDTQYF	TGTGCCAGCAGGAGAGACGGAGATACGCAGTATTTT
once	TRBV6-6	TRBJ2-5	.	CASSGRDTQETQYF	TGTGCCAGCAGTGGTCGGGACACCCAAGAGACCCAGTACTTC
.	TRBV6-5	TRBJ2-7	TRBD2	CATRRGGNYEQYF	TGTGCCACCCGCCGCGGGGGGAACTACGAGCAGTACTTC
.	TRBV29-1	TRBJ2-7	.	CSVEDTGKSYEQYF	TGCAGCGTTGAAGATACCGGGAAATCCTACGAGCAGTACTTC
.	TRBV7-9	TRBJ1-2	TRBD1	CASSLETGAYGYTF	TGTGCCAGCAGCTTAGAGACAGGGGCCTATGGCTACACCTTC
.	TRBV11-1	TRBJ1-2	TRBD1	CASSLGQDGYTF	TGTGCCAGCAGCCTTGGACAGGATGGCTACACCTTC
.	TRBV7-8	TRBJ1-4	.	CASSLVGIGGEKLFF	TGTGCCAGCAGCTTAGTTGGGATAGGGGGAGAAAAACTGTTTTTT
.	TRBV2	TRBJ1-3	.	CASSSKQSSGNTIYF	TGTGCCAGCAGTAGTAAACAGAGCTCTGGAAACACCATATATTTT
.	TRBV2	TRBJ2-2	.	CASRPAHTGELFF	TGTGCCAGCAGGCCTGCTCACACCGGGGAGCTGTTTTTT
.	TRBV5-1	TRBJ2-7	TRBD2	CASSPGGLAGSGEQYF	TGCGCCAGCAGCCCCGGCGGACTAGCGGGGTCTGGGGAGCAGTACTTC
.	TRBV11-1	TRBJ2-1	.	CASSLGPGGEQFF	TGTGCCAGCAGCCTAGGACCGGGCGGTGAGCAGTTCTTC
.	TRBV24-1	TRBJ2-5	.	CATRRGNEETQYF	TGTGCCACCAGACGGGGGAACGAAGAGACCCAGTACTTC
.	TRBV9	TRBJ2-1	.	CASGVSVGNEQFF	TGTGCCAGCGGGGTCTCGGTGGGGAATGAGCAGTTCTTC
.	TRBV11-2	TRBJ2-5	TRBD1	CASSEDRDETQYF	TGTGCCAGCAGCGAGGACAGGGATGAGACCCAGTACTTC
.	TRBV12-3/TRBV12-4	TRBJ2-1	.	CASSLGRRGQFF	TGTGCCAGCAGTTTGGGGCGCCGAGGGCAGTTCTTC
.	TRBV5-1	TRBJ2-7	.	CASSLNTAGPATFYEQYF	TGCGCCAGCAGCTTGAATACGGCGGGCCCGGCCACTTTCTACGAGCAGTACTTC
medium-sized	TRBV12-3/TRBV12-4	TRBJ2-3	.	CASSLGADTQYF	TGTGCCAGCAGTTTAGGGGCAGATACGCAGTATTTT
few	TRBV24-1	TRBJ2-1	.	CATSDATSFPYNEQFF	TGTGCCACCAGTGATGCCACTAGTTTCCCCTACAATGAGCAGTTCTTC
.	TRBV27	TRBJ1-2	TRBD1	CASSLSSTGADGYTF	TGTGCCAGCAGTTTATCGTCGACAGGGGCGGACGGCTACACCTTC
once	TRBV3-1/TRBV3-2	TRBJ2-4	.	CASSHPVMVRGNIQYF	TGTGCCAGCAGCCACCCCGTAATGGTGAGGGGAAACATTCAGTACTTC
.	TRBV28	TRBJ1-2	.	CASSIPQAYGYTF	TGTGCCAGCAGTATCCCACAGGCCTATGGCTACACCTTC
.	TRBV16	TRBJ2-3	.	CASSHKRGTDTQYF	TGTGCCAGCAGCCACAAAAGAGGCACAGATACGCAGTATTTT
.	TRBV7-9	TRBJ2-3	TRBD2	CASSASGLGTDTQYF	TGTGCCAGCAGCGCTTCGGGACTAGGAACAGATACGCAGTATTTT
.	TRBV4-1	TRBJ2-1	.	CASSQRAGAASSYNEQFF	TGCGCCAGCAGCCAGAGGGCAGGGGCAGCTAGCTCCTACAATGAGCAGTTCTTC
.	TRBV14	TRBJ2-1	TRBD2	CASSQGLAGWSSYNEQFF	TGTGCCAGCAGCCAAGGACTAGCGGGTTGGAGCTCCTACAATGAGCAGTTCTTC
.	TRBV4-2	TRBJ2-3	.	CASSRENGDTQYF	TGTGCCAGCAGCCGGGAGAACGGAGATACGCAGTATTTT
.	TRBV18	TRBJ2-6	TRBD1	CASSPTGVSGANVLTF	TGTGCCAGCTCACCTACAGGGGTCTCTGGGGCCAACGTCCTGACTTTC
few	TRBV6-5	TRBJ2-3	.	CASRKGGPTDTQYF	TGTGCCAGCAGAAAGGGAGGCCCTACAGATACGCAGTATTTT
.	TRBV13	TRBJ1-3	.	CASSKNRDLSGNTIYF	TGTGCCAGCAGCAAAAACAGGGACCTCTCTGGAAACACCATATATTTT
.	TRBV30	TRBJ2-1	TRBD2	CAWSPGGLVENEQFF	TGTGCCTGGAGTCCTGGGGGACTAGTTGAGAATGAGCAGTTCTTC
.	TRBV27	TRBJ2-2	.	CASSTSSRAGELFF	TGTGCCAGCAGCACCTCGTCCAGGGCCGGGGAGCTGTTTTTT
.	TRBV7-8	TRBJ2-1	.	CASSRRRPEQFF	TGTGCCAGCAGCCGCCGCAGGCCGGAGCAGTTCTTC